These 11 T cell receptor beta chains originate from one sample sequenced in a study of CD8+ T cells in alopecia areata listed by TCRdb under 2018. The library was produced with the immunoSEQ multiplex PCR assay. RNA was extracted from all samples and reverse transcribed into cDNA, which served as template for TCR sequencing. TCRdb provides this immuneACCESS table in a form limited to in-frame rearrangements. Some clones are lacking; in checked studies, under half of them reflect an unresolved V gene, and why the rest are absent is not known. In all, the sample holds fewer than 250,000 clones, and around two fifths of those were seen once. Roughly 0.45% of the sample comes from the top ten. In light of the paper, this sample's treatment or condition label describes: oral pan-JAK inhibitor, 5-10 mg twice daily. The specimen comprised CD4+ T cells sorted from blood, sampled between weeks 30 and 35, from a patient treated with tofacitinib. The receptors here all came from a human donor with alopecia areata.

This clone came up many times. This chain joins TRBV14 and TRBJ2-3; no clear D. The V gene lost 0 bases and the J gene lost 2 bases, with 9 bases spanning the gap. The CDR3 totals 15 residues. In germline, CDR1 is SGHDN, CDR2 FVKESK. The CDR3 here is CASSQEILDTDTQYF. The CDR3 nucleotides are TGTGCCAGCAGCCAAGAAATCCTAGACACAGATACGCAGTATTTT.

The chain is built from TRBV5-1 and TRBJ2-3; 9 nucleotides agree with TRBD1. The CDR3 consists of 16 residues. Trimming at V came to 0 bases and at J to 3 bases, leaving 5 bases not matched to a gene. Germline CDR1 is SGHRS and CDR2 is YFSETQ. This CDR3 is CASSLARDRDTDTQYF. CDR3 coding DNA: TGCGCCAGCAGCTTGGCACGGGACAGGGATACAGATACGCAGTATTTT.

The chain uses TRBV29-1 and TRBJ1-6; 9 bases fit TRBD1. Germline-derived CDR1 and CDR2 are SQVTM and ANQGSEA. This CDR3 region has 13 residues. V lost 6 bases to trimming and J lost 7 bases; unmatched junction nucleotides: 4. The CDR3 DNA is TGCAGCGTAGCGACAGGGGGAAATTCACCCCTCCACTTT. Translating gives CSVATGGNSPLHF.

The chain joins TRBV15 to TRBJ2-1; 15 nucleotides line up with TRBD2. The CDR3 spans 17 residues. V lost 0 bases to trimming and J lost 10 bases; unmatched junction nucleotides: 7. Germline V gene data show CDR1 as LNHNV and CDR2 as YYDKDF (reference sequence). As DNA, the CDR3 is TGTGCCACCAGCAGAGATTGGGGACTAGCGGGAGGAGGGGAGCAGTTCTTC. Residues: CATSRDWGLAGGGEQFF.

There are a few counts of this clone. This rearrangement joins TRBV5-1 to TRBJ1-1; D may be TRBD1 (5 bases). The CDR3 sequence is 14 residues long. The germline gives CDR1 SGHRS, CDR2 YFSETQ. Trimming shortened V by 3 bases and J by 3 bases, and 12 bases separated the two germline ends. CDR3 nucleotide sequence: TGCGCCAGCAGCTACGGCCCGGGGGACACTGAAGCTTTCTTT. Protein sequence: CASSYGPGDTEAFF.

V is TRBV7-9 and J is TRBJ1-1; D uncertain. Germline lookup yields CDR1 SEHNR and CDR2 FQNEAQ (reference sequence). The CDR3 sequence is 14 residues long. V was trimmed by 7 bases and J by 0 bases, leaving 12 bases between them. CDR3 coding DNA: TGTGCCAGCACTCCCGCGGGATTGAACACTGAAGCTTTCTTT. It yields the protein CASTPAGLNTEAFF.

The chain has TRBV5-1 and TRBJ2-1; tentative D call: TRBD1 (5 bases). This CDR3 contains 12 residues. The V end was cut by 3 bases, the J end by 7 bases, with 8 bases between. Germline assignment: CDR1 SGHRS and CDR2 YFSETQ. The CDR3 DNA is TGCGCCAGCAGCTCCCAGGGTAATGAGCAGTTCTTC. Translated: CASSSQGNEQFF. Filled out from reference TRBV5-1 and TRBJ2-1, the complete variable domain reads KAGVTQTPRYLIKTRGQQVTLSCSPISGHRSVSWYQQTPGQGLQFLFEYFSETQRNKGNFPGRFSGRQFSNSRSEMNVSTLELGDSALYLCASSSQGNEQFFGPGTRLTVL.

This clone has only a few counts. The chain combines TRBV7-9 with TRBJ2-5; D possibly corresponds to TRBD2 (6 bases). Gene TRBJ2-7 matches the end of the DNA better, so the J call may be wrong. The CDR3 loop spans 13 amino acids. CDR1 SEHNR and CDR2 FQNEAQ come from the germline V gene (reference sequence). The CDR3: CASSFDAGGEQYF. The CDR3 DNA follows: TGTGCCAGCAGCTTCGACGCCGGGGGCGAGCAGTACTTC.

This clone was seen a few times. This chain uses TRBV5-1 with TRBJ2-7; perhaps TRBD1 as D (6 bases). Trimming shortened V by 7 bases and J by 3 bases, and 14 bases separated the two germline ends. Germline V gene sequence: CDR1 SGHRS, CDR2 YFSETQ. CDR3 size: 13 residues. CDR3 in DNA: TGCGCCAGCCGGGACAACAACTACTACGAGCAGTACTTC. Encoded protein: CASRDNNYYEQYF.

The DNA for the CDR3 is TGCGCCAGCAGCTTCTCGACAGGGCAGAACACTGAAGCTTTCTTT. This translates into CASSFSTGQNTEAFF. V and J are TRBV5-1 and TRBJ1-1; TRBD1 matches at 7 bases. Germline assignment: CDR1 SGHRS and CDR2 YFSETQ. V shed 2 bases and J 1 base; nucleotides not matched to a gene: 5. The CDR3 has 15 residues.

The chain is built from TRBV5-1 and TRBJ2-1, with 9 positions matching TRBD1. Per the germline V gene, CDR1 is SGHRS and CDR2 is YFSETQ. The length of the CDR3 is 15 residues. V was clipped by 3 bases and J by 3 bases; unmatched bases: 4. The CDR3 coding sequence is TGCGCCAGCAGCTCGTCGGGACAGGGCTACAATGAGCAGTTCTTC. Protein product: CASSSSGQGYNEQFF.